What follows are 6 T cell receptor beta chains derived from one specimen sequenced in a study of Graves' ophthalmopathy and Graves' hyperthyroidism. Beta-chain TCR CDR3 regions were amplified from RNA transcripts. The workflow started with a first-round RT-PCR run with HTBI primers and then moved on to a second-round multiplex PCR. TCRdb processed the multiplex PCR reads anew with MiXCR; each CDR3 protein has one entry. The table lists hundreds of thousands of distinct CDR3 sequences, approximately 21% of them singletons. What was sequenced was peripheral blood. Receptors originate from a woman younger than 35 with stable Graves' hyperthyroidism.

This clonotype turned up a few times. J is TRBJ2-5 and V is TRBV28; the match to TRBD2 covers 9 bases. CDR1 MDHEN and CDR2 SYDVKM come from the germline V gene. CDR3 size: 15 residues. V was clipped by 4 bases and J by 1 base; unmatched bases: 4. Here the CDR3 DNA reads TGTGCCAGCAGTTCTAGCGGGGATGGCCAAGAGACCCAGTACTTC. It translates to CASSSSGDGQETQYF.

Comment on this clonotype: Relative to the germline gene, one junction end is altered; a read error may explain this. This chain uses TRBV6-1 with TRBJ1-1, with 10 nucleotides matching TRBD1. CDR1 and CDR2 from the germline V gene are MNHNS and SASEGT. CDR3 size: 14 residues. The CDR3 coding sequence is TGTGTCAGCAGTCCCGGACAGGGGGACACTGAAGCTTTCTTT. Protein: CVSSPGQGDTEAFF.

This clonotype was counted many times. The chain employs TRBV11-2 and TRBJ1-6; TRBD1 aligns across 8 bases. CDR3 size: 17 residues. Germline CDR1 SGHAT, CDR2 FQNNGV. Trimming at V came to 2 bases and at J to 7 bases, leaving 10 bases not matched to a gene. In DNA form, the CDR3 reads TGTGCCAGCAGCTTACCACCTGACAGGGGACCGAATTCACCCCTCCACTTT. It translates to CASSLPPDRGPNSPLHF.

For this clonotype: A read error may be the cause here, since a much bigger clone is one base away. The CDR3 ends on some other residue instead of the conserved phenylalanine or tryptophan, so this is likely a read error. The chain has TRBV20-1 and TRBJ1-5; possibly TRBD1 for D (5 bases). Trimming took 0 bases from V and 2 from J, leaving 8 bases between them. CDR1 and CDR2 (germline): DFQATT, SNEGSKA (reference sequence). The CDR3 contains 14 residues. The DNA for the CDR3 is TGCAGTGCTAGAGACCAGGGTGGCAATCAGCCCCAGCATGTT. Translating it yields CSARDQGGNQPQHV.

This clonotype was picked up many times. CDR3 nucleotide sequence: TGTGCCAGTAGTATAGTACGAAACACTGAAGCTTTCTTT. Its protein is CASSIVRNTEAFF. The chain recombines TRBV19 with TRBJ1-1, with no clear D. Germline V gene sequence: CDR1 LNHDA, CDR2 SQIVND (reference sequence). Deletions cut 1 base from V and 2 bases from J, with 5 bases between. The CDR3 loop spans 13 amino acids.

The table lists this clonotype with many counts. The chain links TRBV28 to TRBJ1-1, with D perhaps TRBD1 (5 bases). V lost 3 bases and J 3 bases, leaving 8 bases between the germline ends. The CDR3 is 13 residues long. Looked up from germline, CDR1 is MDHEN and CDR2 is SYDVKM. CDR3 region: CASSFPGDTEAFF. Here the CDR3 DNA reads TGTGCCAGCAGTTTTCCGGGGGACACTGAAGCTTTCTTT.